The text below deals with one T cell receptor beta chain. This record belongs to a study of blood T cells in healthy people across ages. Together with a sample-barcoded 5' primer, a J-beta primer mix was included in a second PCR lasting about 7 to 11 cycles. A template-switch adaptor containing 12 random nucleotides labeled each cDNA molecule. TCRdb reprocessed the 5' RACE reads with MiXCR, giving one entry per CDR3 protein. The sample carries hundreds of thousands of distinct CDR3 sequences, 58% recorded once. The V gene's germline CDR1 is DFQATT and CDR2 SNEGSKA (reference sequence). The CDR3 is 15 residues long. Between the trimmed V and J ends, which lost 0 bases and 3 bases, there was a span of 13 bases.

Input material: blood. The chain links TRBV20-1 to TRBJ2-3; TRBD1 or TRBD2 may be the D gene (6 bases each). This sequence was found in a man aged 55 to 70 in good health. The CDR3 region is CSARDDWGATDTQYF. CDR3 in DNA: TGCAGTGCTAGAGACGATTGGGGGGCAACAGATACGCAGTATTTT.